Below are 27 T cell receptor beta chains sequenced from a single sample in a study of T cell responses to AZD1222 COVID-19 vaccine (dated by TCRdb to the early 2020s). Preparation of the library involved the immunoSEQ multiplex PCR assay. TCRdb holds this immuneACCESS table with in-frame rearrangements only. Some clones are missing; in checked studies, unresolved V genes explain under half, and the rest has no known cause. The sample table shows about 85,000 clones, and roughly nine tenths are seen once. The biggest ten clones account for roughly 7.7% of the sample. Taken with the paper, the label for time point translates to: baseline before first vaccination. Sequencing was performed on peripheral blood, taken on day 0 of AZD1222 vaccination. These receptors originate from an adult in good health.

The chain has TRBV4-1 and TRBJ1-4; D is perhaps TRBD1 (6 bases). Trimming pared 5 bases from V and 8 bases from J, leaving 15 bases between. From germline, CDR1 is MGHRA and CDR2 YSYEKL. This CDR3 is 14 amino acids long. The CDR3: CASSNPWTDEKLFF. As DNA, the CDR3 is TGCGCCAGCAGCAACCCGTGGACAGACGAAAAACTGTTTTTT.

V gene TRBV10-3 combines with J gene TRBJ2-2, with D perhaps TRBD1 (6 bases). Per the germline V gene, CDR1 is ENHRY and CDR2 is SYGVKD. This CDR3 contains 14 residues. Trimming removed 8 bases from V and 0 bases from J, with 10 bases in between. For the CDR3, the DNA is TGTGCCATCCAAACAGGGTCGAACACCGGGGAGCTGTTTTTT. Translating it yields CAIQTGSNTGELFF.

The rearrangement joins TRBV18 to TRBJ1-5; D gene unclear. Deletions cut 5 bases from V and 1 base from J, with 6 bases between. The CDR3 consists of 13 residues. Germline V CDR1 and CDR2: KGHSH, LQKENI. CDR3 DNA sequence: TGTGCCAGCTCAGGCGGGAGCAATCAGCCCCAGCATTTT. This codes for CASSGGSNQPQHF.

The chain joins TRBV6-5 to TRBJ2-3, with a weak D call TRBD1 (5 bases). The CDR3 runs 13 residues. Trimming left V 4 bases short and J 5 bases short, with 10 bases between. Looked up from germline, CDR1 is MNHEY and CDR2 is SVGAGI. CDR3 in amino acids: CASSFRAGDTQYF. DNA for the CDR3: TGTGCCAGCAGTTTCAGGGCTGGAGATACGCAGTATTTT.

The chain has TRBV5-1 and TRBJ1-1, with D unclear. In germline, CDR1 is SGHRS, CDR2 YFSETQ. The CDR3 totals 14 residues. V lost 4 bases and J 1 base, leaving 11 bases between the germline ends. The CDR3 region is CASSLTEGNTEAFF. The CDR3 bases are TGCGCCAGCAGCCTTACTGAGGGGAACACTGAAGCTTTCTTT.

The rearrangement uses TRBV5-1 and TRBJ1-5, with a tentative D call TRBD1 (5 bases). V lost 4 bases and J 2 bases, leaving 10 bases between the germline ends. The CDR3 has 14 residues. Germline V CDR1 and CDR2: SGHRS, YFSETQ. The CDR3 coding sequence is TGCGCCAGCAGCGTCGGGGACGGCAATCAGCCCCAGCATTTT. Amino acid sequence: CASSVGDGNQPQHF. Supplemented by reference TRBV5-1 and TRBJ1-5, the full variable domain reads KAGVTQTPRYLIKTRGQQVTLSCSPISGHRSVSWYQQTPGQGLQFLFEYFSETQRNKGNFPGRFSGRQFSNSRSEMNVSTLELGDSALYLCASSVGDGNQPQHFGDGTRLSIL.

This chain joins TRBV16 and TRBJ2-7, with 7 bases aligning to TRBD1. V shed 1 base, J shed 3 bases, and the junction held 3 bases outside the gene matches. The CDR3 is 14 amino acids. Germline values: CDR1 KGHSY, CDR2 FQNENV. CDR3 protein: CASSQLRQGYEQYF. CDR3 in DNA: TGTGCCAGCAGCCAATTGAGACAGGGCTACGAGCAGTACTTC.

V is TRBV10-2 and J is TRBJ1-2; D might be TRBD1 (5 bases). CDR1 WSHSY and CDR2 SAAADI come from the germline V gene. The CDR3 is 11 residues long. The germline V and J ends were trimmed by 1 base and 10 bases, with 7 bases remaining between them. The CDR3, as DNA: TGCGCCAGCAGTGAGTTGGGGCTCTACACCTTC. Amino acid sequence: CASSELGLYTF.

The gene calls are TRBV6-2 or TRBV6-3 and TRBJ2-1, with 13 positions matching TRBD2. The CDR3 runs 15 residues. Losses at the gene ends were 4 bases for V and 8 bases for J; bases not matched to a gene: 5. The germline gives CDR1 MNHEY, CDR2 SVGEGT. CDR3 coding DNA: TGTGCCAGCAGTTTCGGACTAGCGGGAGTCGATGAGCAGTTCTTC. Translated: CASSFGLAGVDEQFF.

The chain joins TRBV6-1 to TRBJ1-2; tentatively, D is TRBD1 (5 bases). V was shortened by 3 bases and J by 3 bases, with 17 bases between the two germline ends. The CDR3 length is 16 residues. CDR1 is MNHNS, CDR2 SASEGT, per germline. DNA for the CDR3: TGTGCCAGCAGTGAGGCTGTGGGGCGGTTAGACTATGGCTACACCTTC. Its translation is CASSEAVGRLDYGYTF.

CDR3 sequence (DNA): TGTGCCAGCAGCTCCCAGCGGGATCCCTCCTACGAGCAGTACTTC. It is translated as CASSSQRDPSYEQYF. The chain recombines TRBV5-4 with TRBJ2-7; 7 bases are shared with TRBD2. The CDR3 extends over 15 amino acids. V shed 3 bases, J shed 0 bases, and the junction held 6 bases outside the gene matches. Germline lookup yields CDR1 SGHNT and CDR2 YYREEE (reference sequence).

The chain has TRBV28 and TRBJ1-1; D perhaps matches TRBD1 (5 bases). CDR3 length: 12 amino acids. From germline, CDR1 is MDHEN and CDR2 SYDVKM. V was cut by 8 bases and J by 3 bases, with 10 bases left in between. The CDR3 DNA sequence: TGTGCCAGCGCTGGGGCCCACACTGAAGCTTTCTTT. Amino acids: CASAGAHTEAFF.

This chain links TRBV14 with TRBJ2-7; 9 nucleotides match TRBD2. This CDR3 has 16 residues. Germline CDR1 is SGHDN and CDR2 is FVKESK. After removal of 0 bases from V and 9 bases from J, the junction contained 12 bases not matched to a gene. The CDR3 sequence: CASSQDNVSGSRRQYF. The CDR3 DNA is TGTGCCAGCAGCCAAGATAACGTTAGCGGGAGCAGGAGGCAGTACTTC. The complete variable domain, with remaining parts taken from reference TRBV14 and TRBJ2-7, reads EAGVTQFPSHSVIEKGQTVTLRCDPISGHDNLYWYRRVMGKEIKFLLHFVKESKQDESGMPNNRFLAERTGGTYSTLKVQPAELEDSGVYFCASSQDNVSGSRRQYFGPGTRLTVT.

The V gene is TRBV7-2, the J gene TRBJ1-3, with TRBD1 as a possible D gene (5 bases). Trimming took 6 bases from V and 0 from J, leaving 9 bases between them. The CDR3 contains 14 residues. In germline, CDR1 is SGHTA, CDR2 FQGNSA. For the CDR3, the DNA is TGTGCCAGCAGGCAACAGGTCTCTGGAAACACCATATATTTT. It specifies CASRQQVSGNTIYF.

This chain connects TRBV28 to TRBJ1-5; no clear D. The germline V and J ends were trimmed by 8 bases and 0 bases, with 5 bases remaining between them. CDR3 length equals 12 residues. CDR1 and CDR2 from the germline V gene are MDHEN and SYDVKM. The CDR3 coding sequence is TGTGCCAGCGGGGATAGCAATCAGCCCCAGCATTTT. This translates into CASGDSNQPQHF. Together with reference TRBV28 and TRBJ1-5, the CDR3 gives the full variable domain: DVKVTQSSRYLVKRTGEKVFLECVQDMDHENMFWYRQDPGLGLRLIYFSYDVKMKEKGDIPEGYSVSREKKERFSLILESASTNQTSMYLCASGDSNQPQHFGDGTRLSIL.

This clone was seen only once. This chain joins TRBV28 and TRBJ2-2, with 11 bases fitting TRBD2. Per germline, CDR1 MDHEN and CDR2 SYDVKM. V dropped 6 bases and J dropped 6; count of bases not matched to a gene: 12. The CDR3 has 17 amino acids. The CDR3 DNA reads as TGTGCCAGCAGCTCCCTAGGTAGCGGGGGGGCATCCGGGGAGCTGTTTTTT. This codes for CASSSLGSGGASGELFF.

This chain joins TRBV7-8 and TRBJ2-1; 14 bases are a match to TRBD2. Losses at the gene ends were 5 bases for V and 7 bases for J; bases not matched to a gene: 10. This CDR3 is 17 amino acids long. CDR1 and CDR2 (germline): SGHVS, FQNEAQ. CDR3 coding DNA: TGTGCCAGCAGCGCCAGACTAGCGGGAGGGCCGGGGAATGAGCAGTTCTTC. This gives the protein CASSARLAGGPGNEQFF.

The CDR3 DNA sequence: TGTGCCAGCAGTAAACAGGGGGCGCGGGAGACCCAGTACTTC. It is translated as CASSKQGARETQYF. The chain uses TRBV6-5 and TRBJ2-5, with 9 bases aligning to TRBD1. With V trimmed by 5 bases and J by 5 bases, 6 bases remained unmatched. Germline CDR1 is MNHEY and CDR2 is SVGAGI. This CDR3 region has 14 residues.

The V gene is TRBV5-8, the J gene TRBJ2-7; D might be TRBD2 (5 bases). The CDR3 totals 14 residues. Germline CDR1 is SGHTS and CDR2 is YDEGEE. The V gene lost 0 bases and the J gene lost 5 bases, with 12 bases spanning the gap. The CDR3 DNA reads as TGTGCCAGCAGCTTGGTGTCGGGGTTCCACGAGCAGTACTTC. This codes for CASSLVSGFHEQYF.

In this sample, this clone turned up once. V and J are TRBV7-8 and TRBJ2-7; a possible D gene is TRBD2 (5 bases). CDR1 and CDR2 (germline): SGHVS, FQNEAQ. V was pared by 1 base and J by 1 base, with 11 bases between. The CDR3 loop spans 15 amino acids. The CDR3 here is CASSLVGGPSYEQYF. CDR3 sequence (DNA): TGTGCCAGCAGCTTAGTGGGCGGGCCTTCCTACGAGCAGTACTTC.

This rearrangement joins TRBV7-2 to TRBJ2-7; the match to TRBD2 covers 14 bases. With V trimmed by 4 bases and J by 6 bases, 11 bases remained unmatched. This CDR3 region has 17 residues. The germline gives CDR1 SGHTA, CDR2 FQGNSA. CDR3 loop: CASSSGTSGRGRAEQYF. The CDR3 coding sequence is TGTGCCAGCAGCTCAGGGACTAGCGGGAGAGGGCGGGCCGAGCAGTACTTC.

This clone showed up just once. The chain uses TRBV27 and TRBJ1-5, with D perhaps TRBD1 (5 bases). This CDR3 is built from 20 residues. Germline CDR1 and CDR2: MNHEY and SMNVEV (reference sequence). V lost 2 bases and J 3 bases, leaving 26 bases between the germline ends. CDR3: CASSLENGGIVGWPNQPQHF. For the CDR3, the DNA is TGTGCCAGCAGTTTAGAAAACGGGGGGATCGTCGGTTGGCCCAATCAGCCCCAGCATTTT.

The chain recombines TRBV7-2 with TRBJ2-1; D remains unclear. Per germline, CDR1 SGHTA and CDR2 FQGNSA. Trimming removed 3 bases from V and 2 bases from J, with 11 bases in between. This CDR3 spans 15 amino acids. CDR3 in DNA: TGTGCCAGCAGCTTGCTACTCCCCCCCTACAATGAGCAGTTCTTC. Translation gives CASSLLLPPYNEQFF. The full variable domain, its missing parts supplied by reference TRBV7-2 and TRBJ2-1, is GAGVSQSPSNKVTEKGKDVELRCDPISGHTALYWYRQSLGQGLEFLIYFQGNSAPDKSGLPSDRFSAERTGGSVSTLTIQRTQQEDSAVYLCASSLLLPPYNEQFFGPGTRLTVL.

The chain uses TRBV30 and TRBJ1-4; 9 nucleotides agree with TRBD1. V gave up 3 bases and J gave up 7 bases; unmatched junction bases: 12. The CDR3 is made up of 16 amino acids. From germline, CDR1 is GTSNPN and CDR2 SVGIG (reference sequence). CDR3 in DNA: TGTGCCTGGAGCCGGGACAGGGTGGGATTAGGTGAAAAACTGTTTTTT. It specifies CAWSRDRVGLGEKLFF.

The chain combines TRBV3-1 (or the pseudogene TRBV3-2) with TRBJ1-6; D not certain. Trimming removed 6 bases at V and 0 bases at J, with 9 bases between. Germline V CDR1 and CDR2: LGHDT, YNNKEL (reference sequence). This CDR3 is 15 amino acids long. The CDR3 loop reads CASRTESSYNSPLHF. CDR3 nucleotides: TGTGCCAGCAGAACAGAAAGCTCCTATAATTCACCCCTCCACTTT.

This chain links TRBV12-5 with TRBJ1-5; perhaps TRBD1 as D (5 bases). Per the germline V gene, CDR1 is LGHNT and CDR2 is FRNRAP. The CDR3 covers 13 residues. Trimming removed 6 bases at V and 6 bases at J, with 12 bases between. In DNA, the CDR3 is TGTGCTAGTGGGCAGGGTTTCGGTCAGCCCCAGCATTTT. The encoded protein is CASGQGFGQPQHF.

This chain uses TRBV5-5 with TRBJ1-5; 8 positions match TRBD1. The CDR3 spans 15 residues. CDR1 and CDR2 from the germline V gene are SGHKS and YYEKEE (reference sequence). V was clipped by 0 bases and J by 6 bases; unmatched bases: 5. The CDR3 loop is CASSLVWGQAQPQHF. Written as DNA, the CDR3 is TGTGCCAGCAGCTTGGTGTGGGGACAGGCTCAGCCCCAGCATTTT.